This T cell receptor (beta chain) was sequenced during a study of blood T cell repertoires in COVID-19. Study-wide background: COVID-19 samples from acute and convalescent phases originated in the United States, Italy and Spain.

As originally analysed: Amplification with reference gene primers provided the estimates of nucleated cell counts. TCRdb keeps only in-frame clones here, not all; method: immunoSEQ multiplex PCR. That table gives V, J and clone size, and the DNA gave D and trimming. This table holds roughly 160,000 clones, 70% to 90% found once. Per germline, CDR1 SGHVS and CDR2 FQNEAQ. The CDR3 loop spans 15 amino acids. V was trimmed by 1 base and J by 0 bases, leaving 9 bases between them. The V call is TRBV7-8, the J call TRBJ1-2; TRBD1 might be the D (5 bases). Sequenced: peripheral blood. The sequence derives from a man between 18 and 29 years old with acute or convalescent COVID-19. CDR3 nucleotides: TGTGCCAGCAGCTTAGTAAGGGGCGCTAACTATGGCTACACCTTC. This encodes CASSLVRGANYGYTF.